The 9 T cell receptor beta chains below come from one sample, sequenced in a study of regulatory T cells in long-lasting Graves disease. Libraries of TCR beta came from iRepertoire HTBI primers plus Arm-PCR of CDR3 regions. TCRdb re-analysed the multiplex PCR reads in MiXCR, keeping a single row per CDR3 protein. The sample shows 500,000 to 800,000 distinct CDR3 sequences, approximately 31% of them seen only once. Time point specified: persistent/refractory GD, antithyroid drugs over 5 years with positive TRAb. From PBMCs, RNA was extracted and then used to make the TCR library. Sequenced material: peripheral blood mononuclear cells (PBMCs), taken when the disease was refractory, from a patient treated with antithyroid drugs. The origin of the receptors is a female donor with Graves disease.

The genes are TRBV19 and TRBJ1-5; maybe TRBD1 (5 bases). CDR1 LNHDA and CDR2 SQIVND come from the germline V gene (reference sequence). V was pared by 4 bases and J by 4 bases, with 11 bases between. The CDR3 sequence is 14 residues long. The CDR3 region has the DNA TGTGCCAGTAGTACGACAGTAGGAAATCAGCCCCAGCATTTT. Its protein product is CASSTTVGNQPQHF.

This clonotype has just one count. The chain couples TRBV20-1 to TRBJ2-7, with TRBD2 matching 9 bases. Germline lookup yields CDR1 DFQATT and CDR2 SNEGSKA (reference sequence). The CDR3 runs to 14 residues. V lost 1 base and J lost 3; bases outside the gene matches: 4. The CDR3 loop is CSARVPSGNYEQYF. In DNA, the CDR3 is TGCAGTGCTAGAGTCCCTAGCGGGAACTACGAGCAGTACTTC.

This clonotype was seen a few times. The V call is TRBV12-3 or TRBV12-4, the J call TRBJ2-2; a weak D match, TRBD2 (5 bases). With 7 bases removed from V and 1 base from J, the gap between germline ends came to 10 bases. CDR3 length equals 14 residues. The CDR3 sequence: CASIGRVNTGELFF. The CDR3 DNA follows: TGTGCCAGCATAGGGCGGGTGAACACCGGGGAGCTGTTTTTT.

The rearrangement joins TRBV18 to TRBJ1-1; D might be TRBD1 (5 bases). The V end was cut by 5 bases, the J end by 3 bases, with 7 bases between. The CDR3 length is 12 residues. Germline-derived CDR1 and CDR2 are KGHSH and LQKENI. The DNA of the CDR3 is TGTGCCAGCTCAACCAGGGACACTGAAGCTTTCTTT. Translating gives CASSTRDTEAFF.

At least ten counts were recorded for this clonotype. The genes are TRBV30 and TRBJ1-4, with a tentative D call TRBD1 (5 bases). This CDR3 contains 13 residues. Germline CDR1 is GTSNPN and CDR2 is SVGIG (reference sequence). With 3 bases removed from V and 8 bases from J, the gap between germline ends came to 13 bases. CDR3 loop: CAWRRGRDEKLFF. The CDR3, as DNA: TGTGCCTGGAGACGGGGGAGGGACGAAAAACTGTTTTTT. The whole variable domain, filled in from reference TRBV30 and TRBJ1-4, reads SQTIHQWPATLVQPVGSPLSLECTVEGTSNPNLYWYRQAAGRGLQLLFYSVGIGQISSEVPQNLSASRPQDRQFILSSKKLLLSDSGFYLCAWRRGRDEKLFFGSGTQLSVL.

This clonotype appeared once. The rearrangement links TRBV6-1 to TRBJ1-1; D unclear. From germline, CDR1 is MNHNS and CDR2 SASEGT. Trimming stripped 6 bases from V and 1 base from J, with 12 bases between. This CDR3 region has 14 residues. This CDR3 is CASSAGIENTEAFF. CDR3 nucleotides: TGTGCCAGCAGCGCCGGGATCGAGAACACTGAAGCTTTCTTT.

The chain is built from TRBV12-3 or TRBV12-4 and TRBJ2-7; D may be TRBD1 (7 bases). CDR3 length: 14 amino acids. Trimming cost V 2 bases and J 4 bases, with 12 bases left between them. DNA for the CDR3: TGTGCCAGCAGTTTAATGACAGGGAGGTACGAGCAGTACTTC. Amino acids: CASSLMTGRYEQYF.

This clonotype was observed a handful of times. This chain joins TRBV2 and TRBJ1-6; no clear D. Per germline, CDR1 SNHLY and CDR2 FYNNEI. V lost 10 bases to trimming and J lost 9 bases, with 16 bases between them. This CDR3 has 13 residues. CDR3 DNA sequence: TGTGCCACAGGCGCCGACATAAGTTCACCCCTCCACTTT. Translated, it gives CATGADISSPLHF. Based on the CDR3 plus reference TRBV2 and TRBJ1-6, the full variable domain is EPEVTQTPSHQVTQMGQEVILRCVPISNHLYFYWYRQILGQKVEFLVSFYNNEISEKSEIFDDQFSVERPDGSNFTLKIRSTKLEDSAMYFCATGADISSPLHFGNGTRLTVT.

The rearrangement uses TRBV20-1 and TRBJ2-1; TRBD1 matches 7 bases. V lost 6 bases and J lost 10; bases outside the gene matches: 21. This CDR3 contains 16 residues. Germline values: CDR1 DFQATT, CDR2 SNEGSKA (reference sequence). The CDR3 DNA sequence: TGCAGTGCCCGAAGCAGGGGTTCGGGGACAGCTAACGAGCAGTTCTTC. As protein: CSARSRGSGTANEQFF.